This T cell receptor (beta chain) was found in a study of metastatic and nonmetastatic thyroid tumors. Thyroid surgery was performed in patients who had received no treatment beforehand. TCRdb reassembled clones from the PCR reads with MiXCR. The top ten hold around 13% of the sample, which has some 10,000 clones, more than 10% seen once. CDR1 and CDR2 from the germline V gene are MNHEY and SVGEGT. The CDR3 covers 13 residues. The V end was cut by 7 bases, the J end by 4 bases, with 13 bases between. This sequence originates from a female donor with papillary thyroid cancer or a benign thyroid nodule (not recorded which). Some clones in this sample may be carry-over from other donors' samples. The sequenced sample consisted of blood. The chain joins TRBV6-2 or TRBV6-3 to TRBJ1-1; no firm D call. CDR3 residues: CASTPLCGTEAFF. The CDR3 DNA sequence: TGTGCCAGCACCCCCCTATGTGGCACTGAAGCTTTCTTT.